The TCR beta chain described here comes from a study of beta chain features in type 1 diabetes (dated by TCRdb to between 2018 and 2020). Background for the entire study: No differences in mean age, gender distribution, total cell number or subset yield were found between patients and healthy donors. Across all samples, almost 110 million sorted cells were examined, and cell number per subset correlated strongly with RNA yield. The study compared the TCRB repertoires of sorted circulating CD4+ T cell subsets in recently diagnosed type 1 diabetes patients with those in matched healthy donors. Naive and central memory subsets were obtained from all 28 donors, but regulatory and stem cell-like memory subsets were isolated from only 8 patients and 8 healthy donors.

Sequences ENHRY (CDR1) and SYGVKD (CDR2) are obtained from the germline V gene. From the cysteine up to the phenylalanine, the CDR3 has a length of 13 residues. Only CDR3 DNA is held: 39 bases, read in frame from base 1. After removal of 10 bases from V and 1 base from J, the junction retains 6 bases not matched to a gene. From each donor, a single peripheral blood sample of about 116 mL on average was drawn into heparinised tubes. Naive, central memory, regulatory and stem cell-like memory CD4+ T cells were sorted on a BD FACSAria II using a panel including CD45RO, CCR7, CD25, CD127, CD95 and CD27. Purity was above 95% for every sorted population. PBMCs were separated immediately by Lymphoprep density gradient centrifugation and were stained directly, without being cultured. So that batch effects would be minimized, each experiment stained and sorted samples in pairs, pairing one healthy donor with one patient.

The entire amount of isolated RNA was reverse transcribed using the High Capacity cDNA Reverse Transcription Kit, so the sequenced TCRB transcripts were expressed ones. Naive, central memory and regulatory T cell samples underwent deep immunoSEQ sequencing, averaging approximately 3.3 million total reads per sample. Sorted cells were lysed in RLT buffer, and RNA was extracted using DNase-treated RNeasy Micro or Mini kits according to cell number. To prevent cross-contamination, each cell subset was processed individually, whereas patient and healthy donor samples were processed jointly. Using the immunoSEQ multiplex PCR, TCRB sequences were amplified from cDNA into 87-bp fragments spanning the CDR3 region. The amplicons were sequenced using the Illumina HiSeq platform. Turning to the authors' computational methods: Synthetic template baselines were used to correct PCR bias computationally, reads within Hamming distance 2 were collapsed together, and singletons that could not be merged were discarded. By aligning reads against IMGT, V, D and J genes, CDR3 length, and insertions or deletions at six rearrangement sites were assigned. Within each subset, clonotype counts were normalized to sorted cell number, and only after that were true diversity and Gini coefficients computed with the tcR R package. The overlap coefficient, calculated on TCRB nucleotide sequences, was used to measure repertoire sharing. What TCRdb holds here is the immuneACCESS table cut down to in-frame rearrangements. Part of the clones is not present; checked against another copy, under half of the missing clones reflect an unresolved V gene, and the others are unexplained. Clone size and the V and J calls come from that table; the DNA yielded D and trimming. In this sample the table shows 110,000 to 150,000 clones, about 9.7% of which occur a single time. The ten largest clones represent about 0.6% of the sample.

On the study overall, not on this receptor specifically: HLA sub-analyses involved small numbers of individuals, so any influence of HLA type on TCRB rearrangement remained unresolved. PCR might favor shorter templates, but patient and control samples were amplified and corrected together, so any skew would affect both groups equally. At VDJ recombination sites, patients with type 1 diabetes made fewer insertions and deleted more nucleotides, a pattern implying thymic rearrangement abnormalities. Naive, central memory and regulatory TCRB repertoires appeared to be more alike among patients than among healthy donors. Because cDNA was sequenced instead of genomic DNA, highly expressing activated cells could be over-represented, though the groups showed no difference in activation or CD3 levels. A moderate but significant shortening of TCRB CDR3 length was observed in type 1 diabetes patients in all four CD4+ subsets.

About this clone: The specificity of this receptor is unknown. No base quality values were provided; no much bigger clone lies one nucleotide off.

Sequencing was done on a sample of central memory CD4+ T cells from blood. The TCR sequence derives from a woman between 35 and 50 years old in good health. This sequence uses TRBV10-3 and TRBJ1-1, and 7 junction bases match TRBD1. The DNA sequence reads TGTGCCACAACCGGGACAGCGAACACTGAAGCTTTCTTT. This yields the protein CATTGTANTEAFF.